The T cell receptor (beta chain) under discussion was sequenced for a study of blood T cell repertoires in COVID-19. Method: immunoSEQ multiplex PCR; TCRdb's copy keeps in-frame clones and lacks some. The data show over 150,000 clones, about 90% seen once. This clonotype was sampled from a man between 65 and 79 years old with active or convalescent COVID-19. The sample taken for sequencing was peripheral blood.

This chain's CDR3 is CASRPGLAGSYEQYF. DNA for the CDR3: TGTGCCAGTAGGCCGGGACTAGCGGGGAGCTACGAGCAGTACTTC. This chain joins TRBV19 and TRBJ2-7; 13 bases agree with TRBD2. The germline gives CDR1 LNHDA, CDR2 SQIVND (reference sequence). The J segment lost 3 bases and the V segment lost 6 bases, leaving 5 bases of the junction unmatched. The CDR3 is 15 residues long.